This T cell receptor (beta chain) derives from a study of T cells after yellow fever vaccination. Study observations and caveats: Researchers noted that a small share of clonotypes showed up in both CD4 and CD8 compartments. The study found a weaker secondary response that peaked faster, day 5 versus 15. Reappearance after the booster was observed for most primary-vaccination clones (roughly 95% CD4, about 90% CD8).

J gave up 3 bases and V 4 bases, and 1 base lay outside the gene matches. This CDR3 contains 13 residues. Germline V lookup: CDR1 MNHEY, CDR2 SVGAGI. This clonotype was counted many times. Its antigen is still unknown. The TCR cDNA carried a universal primer site and UMIs from 5'RACE template switching. From the 5' RACE reads, TCRdb called clonotypes with MiXCR, one entry per CDR3 protein. The sample records 300,000 to 350,000 distinct CDR3 sequences, around 4.5% being singletons. The starting material was PBMCs, obtained 15 days after the yellow fever booster vaccination. This clonotype was obtained from a man between 18 and 35 years old who received the YFV17D yellow fever vaccine. The genes are TRBV6-5 and TRBJ2-5, with TRBD2 identical over 8 bases. The CDR3 spells CASSLLAEETQYF. In nucleotides, the CDR3 is TGTGCCAGCAGTTTACTAGCGGAAGAGACCCAGTACTTC.